Shown below are 3 T cell receptor beta chains from a single sample sequenced in a study of cytomegalovirus exposure and HLA in healthy donors. Primers for the PCR totalled 60 Vbeta and 13 Jbeta. Clones were read by immunoSEQ multiplex PCR, and TCRdb kept only the in-frame ones, dropping some. The sample has 200,000 or so clones, around 86% seen once. Sequenced: PBMCs. Receptors were obtained from a woman between 50 and 59 years old in good health and CMV-seropositive.

This chain connects TRBV12-5 to TRBJ2-2; 7 bases line up with TRBD2. This CDR3 is 17 amino acids long. Looked up from germline, CDR1 is LGHNT and CDR2 is FRNRAP. Trimming at V came to 1 base and at J to 6 bases, leaving 11 bases not matched to a gene. The CDR3 nucleotides read TGTGCTAGTGGTTTGGGCGTCTCGGGGGGATTTTCCGGGGAGCTGTTTTTT. This encodes CASGLGVSGGFSGELFF.

This chain joins TRBV13 and TRBJ2-1; a possible D gene is TRBD1 (6 bases). The germline CDR1 and CDR2 sequences are PRHDT and FYEKMQ (reference sequence). This CDR3 has 13 residues. V lost 6 bases to trimming and J lost 10 bases, with 16 bases between them. In DNA, the CDR3 is TGTGCCAGCAGTTACCAGGGGTTCCGCGAGCAGTTCTTC. It is translated as CASSYQGFREQFF.

The chain carries TRBV2 and TRBJ2-3; 8 nucleotides align to TRBD1. Germline trimming cut 3 bases from V and 6 bases from J; bases unmatched to any gene: 5. The CDR3 extends over 14 amino acids. Germline-derived CDR1 and CDR2 are SNHLY and FYNNEI. The CDR3: CASSEIRGRDTQYF. The CDR3 nucleotides are TGTGCCAGCAGTGAGATCAGGGGGCGGGATACGCAGTATTTT.